These 6 T cell receptor beta chains share one sample of origin, sequenced in a study of beta chain features in type 1 diabetes (dated by TCRdb to between 2018 and 2020). Overall study outcomes, separate from this receptor: A moderate but significant shortening of TCRB CDR3 length was observed in type 1 diabetes patients in all four CD4+ subsets.

No antigens are known for them. Library preparation was by the immunoSEQ multiplex PCR assay. All of the isolated RNA was reverse transcribed with the High Capacity cDNA Reverse Transcription Kit, so expressed TCRB transcripts were sequenced. TCRdb holds this immuneACCESS table with in-frame rearrangements only. Some clones are missing; in checked studies, unresolved V genes explain under half, and the rest has no known cause. The sample table contains more than 250,000 clones; only one count was recorded for roughly 22% of them. The top ten clones comprise 0.028% of the sample. The sequenced sample was naive CD4+ T cells from blood. What this sample's cell subset or site label stands for: true naive CD4+ T cells. The receptor set was obtained from a woman aged 40-49 years with type 1 diabetes.

CDR3 bases: TGCGCCAGCTCCCCGGGAAGGACCTACGAGCAGTACTTC. Amino acids: CASSPGRTYEQYF. The chain joins TRBV5-1 to TRBJ2-7, with D maybe TRBD2 (5 bases). Trimming removed 7 bases at V and 2 bases at J, with 13 bases between. Germline assignment: CDR1 SGHRS and CDR2 YFSETQ. This CDR3 has 13 residues.

This clone turned up a few times. J is TRBJ2-5 and V is TRBV4-1; 7 bases agree with TRBD2. V was pared by 3 bases and J by 5 bases, with 6 bases of the junction left unmatched. The CDR3 runs to 14 residues. Germline CDR1 and CDR2: MGHRA and YSYEKL. The CDR3 bases are TGCGCCAGCAGCCAGGGTAATAGCGGGGAGACCCAGTACTTC. It is translated as CASSQGNSGETQYF.

This clone was observed a few times. This sequence joins TRBV4-2 and TRBJ2-5; the D is unclear. The CDR3 runs to 13 residues. V was pared by 4 bases and J by 2 bases, with 8 bases between. The germline CDR1 and CDR2 sequences are LGHNA and YNFKEQ. CDR3 region: CASSPSRQETQYF. For the CDR3, the DNA is TGTGCCAGCAGCCCCTCTCGGCAAGAGACCCAGTACTTC.

This clone was seen once. The chain couples TRBV28 to TRBJ2-3, with a tentative D call TRBD2 (6 bases). From germline, CDR1 is MDHEN and CDR2 SYDVKM. Trimming took 5 bases from V and 3 from J, leaving 18 bases between them. CDR3 size: 16 residues. Here the CDR3 DNA reads TGTGCCAGCAGTACCGCGTACGGGGGTGGGACAGATACGCAGTATTTT. Residues: CASSTAYGGGTDTQYF.

V usage is TRBV18 and J usage is TRBJ1-2; 8 nucleotides align to TRBD1. J lost 6 bases, V lost 0 bases, and 12 bases had no gene match. CDR3 length: 17 amino acids. From germline, CDR1 is KGHSH and CDR2 LQKENI. The CDR3 region is CASSPPPRGTGGDGYTF. CDR3 sequence (DNA): TGTGCCAGCTCACCACCACCCCGAGGGACAGGAGGGGATGGCTACACCTTC.

The chain couples TRBV10-3 to TRBJ2-7; D may be TRBD1 (6 bases). The CDR3 is 12 residues long. Germline V lookup: CDR1 ENHRY, CDR2 SYGVKD. Trimming pared 4 bases from V and 6 bases from J, leaving 10 bases between. The CDR3 loop is CAISAGEREQYF. Here the CDR3 DNA reads TGTGCCATCAGTGCAGGGGAACGCGAGCAGTACTTC.